A selection of T cell receptor beta chains follows, all from one sample in a study of control samples from healthy donors and cancer patients. Libraries were prepared by immunoSEQ multiplex PCR; TCRdb keeps only in-frame clonotypes and omits some of them. This sample has about 100,000 clones, with roughly 87% found just once. Source material: blood. The origin of the receptors is a woman aged 50 to 60 in good health. The CDR3 runs from the conserved cysteine through the conserved F or W.

J | V | CDR3
TRBJ2-5 | TRBV27 | CASRGSGVETQYF
TRBJ2-7 | TRBV7-9 | CASTTLGRGRPQYF
TRBJ1-6 | TRBV5-4 | CASSLMGESYNSPLHF
TRBJ1-1 | TRBV4-3 | CASSQDPATAEAFF
TRBJ2-2 | TRBV5-1 | CASTVTANTGELFF
TRBJ1-1 | TRBV5-1 | CASSLEGKNTEAFF
TRBJ1-2 | TRBV6-5 | CASTTEANYGYTF
TRBJ1-5 | TRBV10-3 | CAISEEINQPQHF
TRBJ2-5 | TRBV7-3 | CASSLTGAGETQYF
TRBJ2-1 | TRBV12-3/TRBV12-4 | CASSLGGYNEQFF
TRBJ1-2 | TRBV4-3 | CASSPTGGAYGYTF
TRBJ1-1 | TRBV16 | CASSSWGGNTEAFF
TRBJ2-5 | TRBV28 | CASSLTSGGQETQYF
TRBJ2-3 | TRBV19 | CASSIDRGPPADTQYF
TRBJ1-5 | TRBV21-1 | CASSKDWDRAGNQPQHF
TRBJ2-7 | TRBV13 | CASSSPGGYEQYF
TRBJ1-1 | TRBV9 | CASSVAASVSNTEAFF
TRBJ2-7 | TRBV5-6 | CASSLGTGEPYEQYF
TRBJ1-6 | TRBV7-8 | CASSSNRQGRNSPLHF
TRBJ2-5 | TRBV30 | CAWSPTPVQETQYF
TRBJ2-2 | TRBV7-9 | CASSSEVGELFF
TRBJ2-1 | TRBV4-2 | CASSQDLGAFTSYNEQFF
TRBJ2-3 | TRBV5-6 | CASSLAAGTRASTDTQYF
TRBJ2-7 | TRBV27 | CASSFRSSYEQYF
TRBJ1-2 | TRBV12-3/TRBV12-4 | CASSFAVEYGYTF
TRBJ2-3 | TRBV11-3 | CASSLFTDTQYF
TRBJ1-1 | TRBV7-3 | CASSRQGNTEAFF
TRBJ2-7 | TRBV4-1 | CASSQVPGGRYEQYF
TRBJ2-1 | TRBV9 | CASSVIAGGHEEQFF
TRBJ2-2 | TRBV29-1 | CSVVGAIDTGELFF
TRBJ1-1 | TRBV10-3 | CAIRAPGTEAFF
TRBJ1-1 | TRBV6-5 | CASSSALQRNTEAFF
TRBJ2-5 | TRBV7-9 | CASSLGTSGQETQYF
TRBJ2-2 | TRBV12-3/TRBV12-4 | CATSWGTGELFF
TRBJ2-5 | TRBV18 | CASLQGLGETQYF
TRBJ1-5 | TRBV6-4 | CASRGTVSNQPQHF
TRBJ2-5 | TRBV30 | CAWSPGETQYF
TRBJ2-1 | TRBV6-2/TRBV6-3 | CASSYSPRELGNEQFF
TRBJ1-5 | TRBV3-1/TRBV3-2 | CASSRSEYSNQPQHF
TRBJ2-2 | TRBV4-2 | CASSLNLWREGNTGELFF